This T cell receptor beta chain was documented in a study of Ad26.COV2.S vaccination and SARS-CoV-2 variants. Study conclusions and caveats: Following vaccination, spike-specific CD8+ and CD4+ T cell responses reportedly exhibited substantial breadth. Analyses that measured TCR breadth and depth may have underestimated total T cell responses.

V was shortened by 0 bases and J by 3 bases, with 5 bases between the two germline ends. The length of the CDR3 is 14 residues. CDR1 and CDR2 (germline): MNHEY, SVGEGT. In regard to this clone: Its cognate antigen is unknown.

The treatment was: some 20 received Ad26.COV2.S at low or high dose, single or two shots; 5 received placebo; per-sample allocation not given. Sampling was done on day 63 after the first vaccine or placebo injection. The assay was immunoSEQ multiplex PCR, and TCRdb's table has in-frame clones only and misses some. The top ten clones hold approximately 1.5% of a sample with some 640,000 clones, more than 80% of them seen once. The clonotype was recovered from a person aged 18-65 years who received the Ad26.COV2.S COVID-19 vaccine or a placebo. This sample comprised peripheral blood, obtained in a trial of Ad26.COV2.S vaccine versus placebo. The chain uses TRBV6-2 or TRBV6-3 and TRBJ2-2; D call uncertain. Here the CDR3 DNA reads TGTGCCAGCAGTTACTCGGCGCACACCGGGGAGCTGTTTTTT. Encoded protein: CASSYSAHTGELFF.